These 20 T cell receptor beta chains were sequenced from one sample in a study of blood T cell repertoires in COVID-19. Using immunoSEQ multiplex PCR, the repertoire was profiled, and TCRdb retains in-frame clones only, with some absent. The sample includes around 180,000 clones, 60% to 85% of them seen just once. Sample: peripheral blood. Receptors were obtained from a man aged 60-69 years with active or convalescent COVID-19.

The chain carries TRBV6-6 and TRBJ1-1, with a possible D match to TRBD1 (6 bases). Trimming stripped 6 bases from V and 0 bases from J, with 14 bases between. Germline V gene sequence: CDR1 MNHNY, CDR2 SVGAGI (reference sequence). CDR3 length: 15 amino acids. CDR3 amino acids: CASSQDRTLNTEAFF. The CDR3 nucleotides read TGTGCCAGCAGCCAAGACAGGACCTTGAACACTGAAGCTTTCTTT.

The chain combines TRBV6-6 with TRBJ2-2; D perhaps matches TRBD2 (6 bases). The CDR3 runs to 13 residues. Between the trimmed V and J ends, which lost 11 bases and 2 bases, there was a span of 12 bases. CDR1 MNHNY and CDR2 SVGAGI come from the germline V gene (reference sequence). The CDR3 DNA is TGTGCCTGCATCGGGACTAACACCGGGGAGCTGTTTTTT. This encodes CACIGTNTGELFF.

The chain recombines TRBV28 with TRBJ2-3; possible D gene TRBD1, 7 bases. Per the germline V gene, CDR1 is MDHEN and CDR2 is SYDVKM. Trimming pared 2 bases from V and 5 bases from J, leaving 17 bases between. The CDR3 extends over 16 amino acids. In nucleotides, the CDR3 is TGTGCCAGCAGTTTAAACGATCCAGGGGGACTAGATACGCAGTATTTT. It codes for CASSLNDPGGLDTQYF.

This chain links TRBV5-1 with TRBJ2-2; D unclear. V was clipped by 1 base and J by 7 bases, with 14 bases between them. The CDR3 covers 15 residues. From germline, CDR1 is SGHRS and CDR2 YFSETQ. CDR3 sequence (DNA): TGCGCCAGCAGCTTGAGACCTAGTGGCGTCGGGGAGCTGTTTTTT. It translates to CASSLRPSGVGELFF.

This clone was detected a few times. V is TRBV6-2 or TRBV6-3 and J is TRBJ2-7; a weak D match, TRBD2 (5 bases). CDR3 length: 14 residues. The ends were cut back, 0 bases at V and 5 bases at J, with 11 bases in the middle. The germline CDR1 and CDR2 sequences are MNHEY and SVGEGT. CDR3 protein: CASSYSGEADEQYF. In DNA, the CDR3 is TGTGCCAGCAGTTACTCGGGAGAAGCGGACGAGCAGTACTTC.

J is TRBJ1-2 and V is TRBV5-1; TRBD1 matches at 9 bases. This CDR3 has 14 amino acids. Trimming at V came to 0 bases and at J to 7 bases, leaving 4 bases not matched to a gene. Germline V gene sequence: CDR1 SGHRS, CDR2 YFSETQ. The CDR3 reads CASSLGDRVAGYTF. CDR3 nucleotide sequence: TGCGCCAGCAGCTTGGGGGACAGGGTGGCTGGCTACACCTTC.

The V call is TRBV28, the J call TRBJ1-4; no clear D. This CDR3 contains 15 residues. The V gene's germline CDR1 is MDHEN and CDR2 SYDVKM. Trimming left V 6 bases short and J 0 bases short, with 11 bases between. The CDR3: CASSPLTATNEKLFF. In DNA, the CDR3 is TGTGCCAGCAGCCCCCTCACAGCAACTAATGAAAAACTGTTTTTT.

This clone was observed a handful of times. The chain recombines TRBV6-1 with TRBJ1-1, with 11 bases matching TRBD1. Losses at the gene ends were 3 bases for V and 10 bases for J; bases not matched to a gene: 4. Germline V gene sequence: CDR1 MNHNS, CDR2 SASEGT. This CDR3 has 13 residues. The CDR3 DNA is TGTGCCAGCAGTGAGGACAGGGGGCTTGGAGCTTTCTTT. Protein product: CASSEDRGLGAFF.

This chain joins TRBV10-3 and TRBJ2-1, with D perhaps matching TRBD1 (6 bases). The CDR3 loop spans 17 amino acids. Germline V gives CDR1 ENHRY, CDR2 SYGVKD. V was trimmed by 0 bases and J by 7 bases, leaving 19 bases between them. The CDR3 is CAISESFEDRVRNEQFF. CDR3 sequence (DNA): TGTGCCATCAGTGAGTCATTCGAGGACAGAGTCAGAAATGAGCAGTTCTTC.

The rearrangement uses TRBV7-9 and TRBJ2-2; perhaps TRBD2 as D (5 bases). The CDR3 has 12 amino acids. CDR1 and CDR2 (germline): SEHNR, FQNEAQ (reference sequence). V lost 10 bases, J lost 6 bases, and 12 bases lay in between. The CDR3 loop is CATPPGSGELFF. As DNA, the CDR3 is TGTGCCACCCCGCCGGGGTCCGGGGAGCTGTTTTTT.

This chain connects TRBV12-3 or TRBV12-4 to TRBJ1-2; possible D gene TRBD1, 5 bases. V was trimmed by 10 bases and J by 2 bases, leaving 14 bases between them. This CDR3 comprises 13 residues. This chain's CDR3 is CATVAGANYGYTF. The CDR3 bases are TGTGCCACCGTCGCTGGGGCAAACTATGGCTACACCTTC.

V usage is TRBV5-6 and J usage is TRBJ1-2; D unresolved. V lost 3 bases and J lost 7, with 22 bases in between. The germline V gene has CDR1 SGHDT and CDR2 YYEEEE. There are 16 residues in the CDR3. The DNA of the CDR3 is TGTGCCAGCAGCTCAGATAACGGGAGGCGAACGGTTGGCTACACCTTC. This gives the protein CASSSDNGRRTVGYTF.

The gene calls are TRBV7-7 and TRBJ2-3; D call uncertain. Germline lookup yields CDR1 SSHAT and CDR2 FNYEAQ (reference sequence). Trimming took off 5 bases at V and 5 bases at J, with 17 bases between the two ends. This CDR3 has 15 amino acids. CDR3 region: CASSPQGPSGDTQYF. The CDR3 region has the DNA TGTGCCAGCAGCCCCCAAGGCCCGTCAGGAGATACGCAGTATTTT. Full variable domain (rest looked up from reference TRBV7-7 and TRBJ2-3): GAGVSQSPRYKVTKRGQDVTLRCDPISSHATLYWYQQALGQGPEFLTYFNYEAQPDKSGLPSDRFSAERPEGSISTLTIQRTEQRDSAMYRCASSPQGPSGDTQYFGPGTRLTVL.

The rearrangement joins TRBV2 to TRBJ1-2, with D possibly matching TRBD1 (6 bases). Germline V lookup: CDR1 SNHLY, CDR2 FYNNEI. This CDR3 comprises 12 residues. Trimming took 5 bases from V and 6 from J, leaving 10 bases between them. CDR3 bases: TGTGCCAGCAGTCCACAGGGCGATGGCTACACCTTC. Translating gives CASSPQGDGYTF.

This clone has more than one count but fewer than ten. V gene TRBV2 combines with J gene TRBJ2-5; TRBD2 matches at 12 bases. Germline V gene sequence: CDR1 SNHLY, CDR2 FYNNEI. CDR3 length: 14 amino acids. J was trimmed by 7 bases and V by 4 bases; bases with no gene match: 4. As DNA, the CDR3 is TGTGCCAGCAGTGCGACTAGCGGGAGCGTGACCCAGTACTTC. Amino acids: CASSATSGSVTQYF.

The chain is built from TRBV11-3 and TRBJ2-5, with 7 nucleotides matching TRBD2. Germline values: CDR1 SGHNT, CDR2 YENEEA. Germline trimming cut 2 bases from V and 1 base from J; bases unmatched to any gene: 4. The CDR3 spans 15 residues. The CDR3 DNA reads TGTGCCAGCAGCTTAAGCGGGGCACCCCAAGAGACCCAGTACTTC. As protein: CASSLSGAPQETQYF. The full variable domain, in which reference TRBV11-3 and TRBJ2-5 provide the parts outside the CDR3, is EAGVVQSPRYKIIEKKQPVAFWCNPISGHNTLYWYLQNLGQGPELLIRYENEEAVDDSQLPKDRFSAERLKGVDSTLKIQPAELGDSAVYLCASSLSGAPQETQYFGPGTRLLVL.

This chain joins TRBV15 and TRBJ2-1, with a possible D match to TRBD2 (5 bases). V was shortened by 0 bases and J by 4 bases, with 13 bases between the two germline ends. This CDR3 spans 16 amino acids. Germline values: CDR1 LNHNV, CDR2 YYDKDF (reference sequence). The DNA for the CDR3 is TGTGCCACCAGCAGAGAAGGAGGAGATTTGTACAATGAGCAGTTCTTC. Its protein product is CATSREGGDLYNEQFF.

This chain joins TRBV19 and TRBJ1-2, with TRBD1 as a possible D gene (5 bases). CDR3 size: 13 residues. CDR1 and CDR2 (germline): LNHDA, SQIVND (reference sequence). V lost 3 bases and J lost 2, with 7 bases in between. The CDR3 protein is CASSINRNYGYTF. The CDR3 DNA is TGTGCCAGTAGTATTAACAGGAACTATGGCTACACCTTC.

V gene TRBV5-1 combines with J gene TRBJ2-2; 9 nucleotides match TRBD2. Germline trimming cut 6 bases from V and 1 base from J; bases unmatched to any gene: 4. The length of the CDR3 is 15 residues. Germline V gene sequence: CDR1 SGHRS, CDR2 YFSETQ. The CDR3 coding sequence is TGCGCCAGCAAAGAAGCGGGAGGGAACACCGGGGAGCTGTTTTTT. Amino acids: CASKEAGGNTGELFF.

The V call is TRBV6-6, the J call TRBJ2-7, with TRBD1 matching 7 bases. In germline, CDR1 is MNHNY, CDR2 SVGAGI (reference sequence). With V trimmed by 6 bases and J by 6 bases, 8 bases remained unmatched. The CDR3 is 13 amino acids. In DNA form, the CDR3 reads TGTGCCAGCAGCCCGACAGGGCCTATCGAGCAGTACTTC. Translating it yields CASSPTGPIEQYF.